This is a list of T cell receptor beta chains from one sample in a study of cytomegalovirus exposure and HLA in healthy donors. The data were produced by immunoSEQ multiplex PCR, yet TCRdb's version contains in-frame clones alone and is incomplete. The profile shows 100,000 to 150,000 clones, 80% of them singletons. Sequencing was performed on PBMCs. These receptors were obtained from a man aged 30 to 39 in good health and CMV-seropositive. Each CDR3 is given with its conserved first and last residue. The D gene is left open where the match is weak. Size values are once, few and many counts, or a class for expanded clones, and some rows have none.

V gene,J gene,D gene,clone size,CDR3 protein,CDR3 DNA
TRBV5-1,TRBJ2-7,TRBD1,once,CASSGGTGEVYEQYF,TGCGCCAGCAGCGGGGGGACAGGGGAAGTGTACGAGCAGTACTTC
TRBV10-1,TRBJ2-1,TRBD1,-,CASSTGTGYSHEQFF,TGCGCCAGCAGTACCGGGACAGGGTACTCTCATGAGCAGTTCTTC
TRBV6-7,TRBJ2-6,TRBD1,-,CASSSNRGRISGANVLTF,TGTGCCAGCAGTTCTAACAGGGGCCGAATCTCTGGGGCCAACGTCCTGACTTTC
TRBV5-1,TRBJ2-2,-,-,CASSTRQISDTGELFF,TGCGCCAGCAGCACCCGACAGATATCGGACACCGGGGAGCTGTTTTTT
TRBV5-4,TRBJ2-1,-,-,CASSSTNYNEQFF,TGTGCCAGCAGTTCTACCAACTACAATGAGCAGTTCTTC
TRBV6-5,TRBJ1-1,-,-,CASSFGDTEAFF,TGTGCCAGCAGTTTCGGGGACACTGAAGCTTTCTTT
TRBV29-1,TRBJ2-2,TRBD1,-,CSVEDPNGQGLYTGELFF,TGCAGCGTTGAAGATCCCAACGGACAGGGTCTATACACCGGGGAGCTGTTTTTT
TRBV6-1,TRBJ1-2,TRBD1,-,CASSITGEPYGYTF,TGTGCCAGCAGTATCACAGGGGAACCCTATGGCTACACCTTC
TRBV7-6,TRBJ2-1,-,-,CASSLVDGGQMRDEQFF,TGTGCCAGCAGCTTAGTAGACGGGGGGCAGATGCGGGATGAGCAGTTCTTC
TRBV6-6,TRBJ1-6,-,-,CASSSPPAGSPLHF,TGTGCCAGCAGTTCCCCCCCCGCCGGTTCACCCCTCCACTTT
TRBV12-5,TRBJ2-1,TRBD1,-,CASGLGQGNNEQFF,TGTGCTAGTGGTTTGGGACAGGGAAACAATGAGCAGTTCTTC
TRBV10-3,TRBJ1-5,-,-,CAIRGSGENQPQHF,TGTGCCATCCGGGGCTCGGGGGAAAATCAGCCCCAGCATTTT
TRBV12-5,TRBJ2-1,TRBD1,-,CASGLVPGQVSYNEQFF,TGTGCTAGTGGTTTGGTCCCGGGACAGGTATCCTACAATGAGCAGTTCTTC
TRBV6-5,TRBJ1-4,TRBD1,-,CASSYSGDRVEKLFF,TGTGCCAGCAGTTACTCCGGGGACAGGGTTGAAAAACTGTTTTTT
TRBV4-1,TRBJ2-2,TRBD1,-,CASSQGLIRGSFTGELFF,TGCGCCAGCAGCCAAGGTCTCATCAGGGGGAGTTTCACCGGGGAGCTGTTTTTT
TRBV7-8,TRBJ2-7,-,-,CASSLARGLQYF,TGTGCCAGCAGCTTAGCGCGCGGATTGCAGTACTTC
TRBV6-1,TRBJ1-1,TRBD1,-,CASSPMNRGRAEAFF,TGTGCCAGCAGTCCGATGAACAGGGGGAGGGCTGAAGCTTTCTTT
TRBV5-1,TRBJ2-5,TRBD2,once,CASSLGVLLAGGPQETQYF,TGCGCCAGCAGCTTGGGAGTCCTCCTGGCGGGGGGGCCGCAAGAGACCCAGTACTTC
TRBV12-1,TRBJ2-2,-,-,CSSSLDRGAGELFF,TGTTCCAGCAGCTTGGACAGGGGGGCCGGGGAGCTGTTTTTT